The 8 T cell receptor beta chains reported below all come from one sample, sequenced in a study of CXCR3-negative and CXCR3-positive naive CD8 T cells. General study points: TRB CDR3 hydrophobicity was greater in CXCR3-positive naive cells than in CXCR3-negative naive cells.

For these TCRs, the target antigens are not known. The libraries of TRB cDNA were constructed through 5' RACE using UMI labels. Each CDR3 protein gets one entry in TCRdb, which reprocessed the 5' RACE reads and gives no DNA. Its table records 85,000 to 90,000 distinct CDR3 sequences. What was sequenced was naive CXCR3+ CD8+ T cells from blood. Subset: CD45RO-CCR7+CD27+CD95- naive CD8+ T cells expressing CXCR3 (TNR3+). The receptors come from a human donor in good health. Some clones in this sample may be carry-over from other donors' samples.

This rearrangement joins TRBV5-1 to TRBJ2-3; the TRBD1 assignment by TCRdb is unverifiable without DNA. This CDR3 comprises 18 residues. CDR1 SGHRS and CDR2 YFSETQ come from the germline V gene. The CDR3 loop is CASSLVGVSRDPTDTQYF.

This rearrangement joins TRBV20-1 to TRBJ2-4; TCRdb selects TRBD1, and the lack of DNA leaves this call unchecked. This CDR3 has 15 amino acids. The V gene's germline CDR1 is DFQATT and CDR2 SNEGSKA (reference sequence). The CDR3 reads CSARDPSGGGNIQYF.

The chain employs TRBV28 and TRBJ2-5; checking the TCRdb D call of TRBD1 is not possible without DNA. CDR1 and CDR2 from the germline V gene are MDHEN and SYDVKM. This CDR3 is built from 14 residues. The CDR3 sequence: CASSRQGSEETQYF. Full variable domain (rest looked up from reference TRBV28 and TRBJ2-5): DVKVTQSSRYLVKRTGEKVFLECVQDMDHENMFWYRQDPGLGLRLIYFSYDVKMKEKGDIPEGYSVSREKKERFSLILESASTNQTSMYLCASSRQGSEETQYFGPGTRLLVL.

The genes are TRBV12-3 or TRBV12-4 and TRBJ2-7; TCRdb calls TRBD1, which cannot be checked without DNA. CDR3 length: 15 amino acids. The CDR3 loop reads CASSSPGGLLPEQYF.

The chain has TRBV29-1 and TRBJ2-7; the D call of TRBD2 rests on TCRdb alone, since no DNA is present to check it. The germline CDR1 and CDR2 sequences are SQVTM and ANQGSEA. The CDR3 runs 14 residues. The CDR3 sequence is CSVEDSGGYCEQYF.

This sequence joins TRBV19 and TRBJ1-1. The CDR3 totals 14 residues. Germline assignment: CDR1 LNHDA and CDR2 SQIVND (reference sequence). This chain's CDR3 is CASSIDRVNTEAFF.

V and J are TRBV11-2 and TRBJ2-7. Germline CDR1 is SGHAT and CDR2 is FQNNGV. The CDR3 is 14 amino acids. CDR3 residues: CASSLSQVPYEQYF.

V usage is TRBV5-1 and J usage is TRBJ2-7; lacking DNA, the TRBD1 call made by TCRdb goes unchecked. Per the germline V gene, CDR1 is SGHRS and CDR2 is YFSETQ. The CDR3 has 13 residues. The CDR3 sequence: CASGISGTHEQYF.